Shown below are 27 T cell receptor beta chains from a single sample sequenced in a study of regulatory T cells in long-lasting Graves disease. Researchers made TCR beta libraries by using iRepertoire HTBI primers and running Arm-PCR on CDR3 regions. TCRdb called the multiplex PCR reads again in MiXCR, with one record for every CDR3 protein. The top ten hold about a quarter of the sample, which has about 420,000 distinct CDR3 sequences, around 24% seen once. Sample time point: persistent/refractory GD, antithyroid drugs over 5 years with positive TRAb. The TCR library was made from RNA extracted from PBMCs. Here the sequenced sample was peripheral blood mononuclear cells (PBMCs), taken when the disease was refractory, from a patient treated with antithyroid drugs. These TCRs come from a female donor with Graves disease.

On this clonotype: At one of its ends the junction is not consistent with the germline gene, which may arise from a read error. V gene TRBV6-1 combines with J gene TRBJ1-1; D call uncertain. The CDR3 runs to 14 residues. Germline CDR1 reads MNHNS; CDR2 reads SASEGT. The CDR3 reads CASRPLGSNTKAFF. CDR3 sequence (DNA): TGTGCCAGCAGACCCCTGGGATCGAACACTAAAGCTTTCTTT.

In regard to this clonotype: A far larger clone is one base from this, pointing to a likely read error. The J gene is TRBJ2-5, the V gene TRBV7-2; D is ambiguous. This CDR3 region has 14 residues. The germline gives CDR1 SGHTA, CDR2 FQGNSA. V was clipped by 5 bases and J by 5 bases, with 15 bases between them. As DNA, the CDR3 is TGTGCCAGCAGCCGGGCGCACACACATGAGACCCAGTACTTC. Its protein is CASSRAHTHETQYF.

The chain has TRBV20-1 and TRBJ1-2, with D hard to call. The CDR3 length is 13 residues. Germline V gene data show CDR1 as DFQATT and CDR2 as SNEGSKA (reference sequence). CDR3 DNA: TGCAGCGCCCTCCCGGACGGAAACTATGGCTACACCTTC. Translation gives CSALPDGNYGYTF.

The V call is TRBV5-1, the J call TRBJ1-2, with D uncertain. The V end lost 0 bases, the J end lost 0 bases, and 9 bases lay between the germline ends. Germline lookup yields CDR1 SGHRS and CDR2 YFSETQ. The CDR3 spans 15 residues. The DNA for the CDR3 is TGCGCCAGCAGCTTGGAGCAAGCACCTAACTATGGCTACACCTTC. This gives the protein CASSLEQAPNYGYTF.

This clonotype has more than one count but fewer than ten. J is TRBJ2-3 and V is TRBV5-1; 7 bases agree with TRBD1. Germline V gene data show CDR1 as SGHRS and CDR2 as YFSETQ. V dropped 2 bases and J dropped 2; count of bases not matched to a gene: 8. CDR3 length: 16 residues. The CDR3 coding sequence is TGCGCCAGCAGCTTAACCGTTACAGGGGCCACAGATACGCAGTATTTT. It specifies CASSLTVTGATDTQYF.

A few counts support this clonotype. The chain employs TRBV5-1 and TRBJ2-7, with TRBD1 matching over 7 bases. V gave up 4 bases and J gave up 2 bases; unmatched junction bases: 9. Germline loops: CDR1 SGHRS, CDR2 YFSETQ. CDR3 length: 15 amino acids. CDR3 DNA: TGCGCCAGCAGCCCCACCGGGACAGAGACCTACGAGCAGTACTTC. Protein product: CASSPTGTETYEQYF.

This chain uses TRBV5-1 with TRBJ2-3, with TRBD2 matching over 11 bases. Per germline, CDR1 SGHRS and CDR2 YFSETQ. There are 15 residues in the CDR3. The V gene end was trimmed by 7 bases and the J gene end by 5 bases; junction bases not matched to a gene: 9. The CDR3, as DNA: TGCGCCAGCCTAATAGCGGGAGGGCCGGGAGATACGCAGTATTTT. Protein: CASLIAGGPGDTQYF.

V and J are TRBV5-6 and TRBJ2-5; 9 positions agree with TRBD1. Germline CDR1 and CDR2: SGHDT and YYEEEE. With V trimmed by 4 bases and J by 5 bases, 3 bases remained unmatched. CDR3 length: 13 residues. The CDR3 reads CASSGTGSETQYF. The CDR3 DNA reads TGTGCCAGCAGCGGGACAGGGTCGGAGACCCAGTACTTC.

This clonotype has at least ten counts. The chain couples TRBV30 to TRBJ2-7, with 8 bases lining up with TRBD1. With V trimmed by 5 bases and J by 4 bases, 4 bases remained unmatched. The CDR3 contains 12 residues. CDR1 is GTSNPN, CDR2 SVGIG, per germline (reference sequence). The CDR3 is CAWQGAPYEQYF. Here the CDR3 DNA reads TGTGCCTGGCAGGGGGCGCCTTACGAGCAGTACTTC.

This clonotype was seen more than once but under ten times. The chain has TRBV6-5 and TRBJ1-2, with D possibly being TRBD1 (6 bases). The CDR3 length is 17 residues. CDR1 is MNHEY and CDR2 is SVGAGI in the germline V gene. The V end lost 2 bases, the J end lost 0 bases, and 16 bases lay between the germline ends. CDR3 sequence: CASSYPGTYLPNYGYTF. In nucleotides, the CDR3 is TGTGCCAGCAGTTACCCAGGGACATACCTTCCTAACTATGGCTACACCTTC.

This clonotype was detected ten times or more. The chain employs TRBV28 and TRBJ2-6; maybe TRBD1 (6 bases). V lost 4 bases to trimming and J lost 0 bases, with 13 bases between them. Germline V gene sequence: CDR1 MDHEN, CDR2 SYDVKM. The CDR3 consists of 17 residues. CDR3 protein: CASSSGQLLSGANVLTF. The CDR3 nucleotides are TGTGCCAGCAGTTCCGGACAGCTACTCTCTGGGGCCAACGTCCTGACTTTC.

On this clonotype itself: A much larger clone sits a single nucleotide away, making a read error possible. V and J are TRBV6-1 and TRBJ1-5; TRBD1 is a possible D gene (6 bases). Germline-derived CDR1 and CDR2 are MNHNS and SASEGT. V lost 6 bases and J 7 bases, leaving 16 bases between the germline ends. The length of the CDR3 is 14 residues. The DNA of the CDR3 is TGTGCCAGCAGGGAGGACAGTGGGAACCAGCCCCAGCATTTT. Protein: CASREDSGNQPQHF.

This clonotype was counted between two and nine times. The chain carries TRBV19 and TRBJ2-6, with 7 bases aligning to TRBD1. This CDR3 has 17 amino acids. Losses at the gene ends were 5 bases for V and 2 bases for J; bases not matched to a gene: 9. Germline CDR1 reads LNHDA; CDR2 reads SQIVND (reference sequence). CDR3 sequence reads: CASSPTGRLPGANVLTF. The CDR3 DNA follows: TGTGCCAGTAGTCCGACAGGGCGACTCCCTGGGGCCAACGTCCTGACTTTC.

As regards this clonotype: Just one base apart from a much larger clone, this may be a read error. The V gene is TRBV7-9, the J gene TRBJ2-7; 7 bases line up with TRBD2. This CDR3 spans 14 amino acids. Germline CDR1 reads SEHNR; CDR2 reads FQNEAQ (reference sequence). The CDR3 loop is CASGNLAASYEQCF. Written as DNA, the CDR3 is TGTGCCAGCGGAAACCTAGCGGCCTCCTACGAGCAGTGCTTC.

J is TRBJ1-1 and V is TRBV29-1; 7 bases line up with TRBD1. There are 12 residues in the CDR3. Germline CDR1 and CDR2: SQVTM and ANQGSEA. Trimming at V came to 7 bases and at J to 7 bases, leaving 9 bases not matched to a gene. Written as DNA, the CDR3 is TGCAGCGGTAGGGAGGGGGACAGTGAAGCTTTCTTT. This gives the protein CSGREGDSEAFF. The full variable domain, completed using reference TRBV29-1 and TRBJ1-1, is SAVISQKPSRDICQRGTSLTIQCQVDSQVTMMFWYRQQPGQSLTLIATANQGSEATYESGFVIDKFPISRPNLTFSTLTVSNMSPEDSSIYLCSGREGDSEAFFGQGTRLTVV.

The chain couples TRBV28 to TRBJ1-2; 11 nucleotides line up with TRBD1. There are 16 residues in the CDR3. Germline loops: CDR1 MDHEN, CDR2 SYDVKM. V gave up 6 bases and J gave up 2 bases; unmatched junction bases: 8. CDR3 in amino acids: CASSRRTGGLNYGYTF. Written as DNA, the CDR3 is TGTGCCAGCAGCCGCAGGACAGGGGGCTTAAACTATGGCTACACCTTC.

This chain joins TRBV30 and TRBJ1-2; D not resolved. CDR3 size: 11 residues. Germline loops: CDR1 GTSNPN, CDR2 SVGIG (reference sequence). V lost 4 bases and J 6 bases, leaving 9 bases between the germline ends. This CDR3 is CAWITGNGYTF. The CDR3 nucleotides are TGTGCCTGGATAACGGGAAATGGCTACACCTTC. Filled out from reference TRBV30 and TRBJ1-2, the complete variable domain reads SQTIHQWPATLVQPVGSPLSLECTVEGTSNPNLYWYRQAAGRGLQLLFYSVGIGQISSEVPQNLSASRPQDRQFILSSKKLLLSDSGFYLCAWITGNGYTFGSGTRLTVV.

This clonotype was seen only a few times. This chain connects TRBV5-1 to TRBJ2-5, with D unclear. The CDR3 loop spans 16 amino acids. Between the trimmed V and J ends, which lost 0 bases and 9 bases, there was a span of 21 bases. Germline V lookup: CDR1 SGHRS, CDR2 YFSETQ. CDR3 amino acids: CASSLGAHGEEMAQYF. For the CDR3, the DNA is TGCGCCAGCAGCTTGGGAGCCCACGGAGAAGAGATGGCCCAGTACTTC.

This clonotype was counted at least ten times. V usage is TRBV6-2 or TRBV6-3 and J usage is TRBJ1-1; D unresolved. Germline V lookup: CDR1 MNHEY, CDR2 SVGEGT. The CDR3 is 14 residues long. Trimming cost V 7 bases and J 1 base, with 13 bases left between them. The chain's CDR3 is CASTRGGPNTEAFF. The CDR3 coding sequence is TGTGCCAGCACGCGGGGAGGGCCGAACACTGAAGCTTTCTTT.

V usage is TRBV7-2 and J usage is TRBJ2-7; D remains ambiguous. Germline values: CDR1 SGHTA, CDR2 FQGNSA. V was trimmed by 4 bases and J by 0 bases, leaving 10 bases between them. The CDR3 spans 14 residues. CDR3 bases: TGTGCCAGCAGCTCTCATCTGAGCTCCTACGAGCAGTACTTC. Residues: CASSSHLSSYEQYF. The whole variable domain, filled in from reference TRBV7-2 and TRBJ2-7, reads GAGVSQSPSNKVTEKGKDVELRCDPISGHTALYWYRQSLGQGLEFLIYFQGNSAPDKSGLPSDRFSAERTGGSVSTLTIQRTQQEDSAVYLCASSSHLSSYEQYFGPGTRLTVT.

The table lists this clonotype with many counts. The chain carries TRBV6-1 and TRBJ1-2; D is unresolved. Trimming removed 4 bases from V and 4 bases from J, with 10 bases in between. The CDR3 extends over 13 amino acids. From germline, CDR1 is MNHNS and CDR2 SASEGT. The CDR3 DNA is TGTGCCAGCAGTGTCTCCACGACCTATGGCTACACCTTC. Amino acids: CASSVSTTYGYTF.

CDR3 loop: CASSPDATGSGNTIYF. The CDR3, as DNA: TGTGCCAGCAGCCCCGACGCCACCGGGTCTGGAAACACCATATATTTT. The chain joins TRBV7-9 to TRBJ1-3; D remains ambiguous. The CDR3 has 16 amino acids. Germline loops: CDR1 SEHNR, CDR2 FQNEAQ (reference sequence). The V gene lost 5 bases and the J gene lost 1 base, with 15 bases spanning the gap.

This clonotype was found many times. This chain joins TRBV2 and TRBJ2-5; D gene unclear. The V end lost 7 bases, the J end lost 3 bases, and 12 bases lay between the germline ends. This CDR3 spans 13 amino acids. The germline CDR1 and CDR2 sequences are SNHLY and FYNNEI. The CDR3 DNA sequence: TGTGCCAGCACCCCTTGGAGAGAAGAGACCCAGTACTTC. It is translated as CASTPWREETQYF.

To note about this clonotype: This sequence may be a read error, since a much larger clone differs from it by one base. The V and J genes are TRBV2 and TRBJ1-2, with TRBD1 matching 8 bases. Germline V gene lookup returns CDR1 SNHLY and CDR2 FYNNEI. This CDR3 is 13 amino acids long. The CDR3 loop reads CASSEAGGNGHTF. In DNA form, the CDR3 reads TGTGCCAGCAGTGAGGCAGGGGGCAATGGCCACACCTTC.

This chain links TRBV7-2 with TRBJ2-1, with 8 nucleotides matching TRBD2. Germline trimming cut 7 bases from V and 0 bases from J; bases unmatched to any gene: 2. The germline gives CDR1 SGHTA, CDR2 FQGNSA. This CDR3 is 14 amino acids long. CDR3 DNA: TGTGCCAGCAAGAGCGGGAGCTCCTACAATGAGCAGTTCTTC. Amino acid sequence: CASKSGSSYNEQFF. The full variable domain, with the rest looked up from reference TRBV7-2 and TRBJ2-1, is GAGVSQSPSNKVTEKGKDVELRCDPISGHTALYWYRQSLGQGLEFLIYFQGNSAPDKSGLPSDRFSAERTGGSVSTLTIQRTQQEDSAVYLCASKSGSSYNEQFFGPGTRLTVL.

This clonotype showed up many times. The genes are TRBV28 and TRBJ2-7, with TRBD2 matching 13 bases. V gave up 6 bases and J gave up 12 bases; unmatched junction bases: 11. Germline V gives CDR1 MDHEN, CDR2 SYDVKM. The CDR3 extends over 14 amino acids. This CDR3 reads CASRRAGTSGIRYF. For the CDR3, the DNA is TGTGCCAGCAGACGTGCCGGGACTAGCGGGATTCGGTACTTC. Full variable domain (remainder filled in from reference TRBV28 and TRBJ2-7): DVKVTQSSRYLVKRTGEKVFLECVQDMDHENMFWYRQDPGLGLRLIYFSYDVKMKEKGDIPEGYSVSREKKERFSLILESASTNQTSMYLCASRRAGTSGIRYFGPGTRLTVT.

This clonotype was picked up many times. The gene calls are TRBV27 and TRBJ1-2; 8 nucleotides line up with TRBD1. The CDR3 has 15 amino acids. V lost 2 bases, J lost 3 bases, and 5 bases stayed unmatched. Germline values: CDR1 MNHEY, CDR2 SMNVEV (reference sequence). CDR3 amino acids: CASSLQGAPDYGYTF. The CDR3 DNA reads TGTGCCAGCAGTTTACAGGGGGCGCCCGACTATGGCTACACCTTC.